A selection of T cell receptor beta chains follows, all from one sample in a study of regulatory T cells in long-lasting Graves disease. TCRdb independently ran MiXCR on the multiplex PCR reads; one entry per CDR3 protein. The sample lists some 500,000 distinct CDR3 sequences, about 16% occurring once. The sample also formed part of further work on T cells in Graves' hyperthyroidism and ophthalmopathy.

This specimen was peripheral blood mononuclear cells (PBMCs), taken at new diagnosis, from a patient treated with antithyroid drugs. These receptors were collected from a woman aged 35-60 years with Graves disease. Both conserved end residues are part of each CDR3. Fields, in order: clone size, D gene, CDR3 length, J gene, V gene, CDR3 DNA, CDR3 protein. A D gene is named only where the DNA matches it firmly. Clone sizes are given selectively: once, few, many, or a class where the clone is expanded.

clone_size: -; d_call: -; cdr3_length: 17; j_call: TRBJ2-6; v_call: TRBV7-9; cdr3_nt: TGTGCCAGCAGCTTAAGTGGGGACCACCCTGGGGCCAACGTCCTGACTTTC; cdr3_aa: CASSLSGDHPGANVLTF
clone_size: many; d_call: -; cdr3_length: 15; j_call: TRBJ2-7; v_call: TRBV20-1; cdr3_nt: TGCAGTGCTACATTCTCTTGGGGTTCTTCCTACGAGCAGTACTTC; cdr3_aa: CSATFSWGSSYEQYF
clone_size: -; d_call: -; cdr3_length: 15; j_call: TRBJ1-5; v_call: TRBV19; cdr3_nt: TGTGCCAGTAGCCAGGCCGGGATGAGCAATCAGCCCCAGCATTTT; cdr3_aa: CASSQAGMSNQPQHF
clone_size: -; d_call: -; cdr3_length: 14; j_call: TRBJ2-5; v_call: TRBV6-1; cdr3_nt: TGTGCCAGCAGGCCGGGATCTTTTCTGGAGACCCAGTACTTC; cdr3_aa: CASRPGSFLETQYF
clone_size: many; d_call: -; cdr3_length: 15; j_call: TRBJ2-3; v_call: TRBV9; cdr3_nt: TGTGCCAGCAGCGGCGGGGCGGGGAGCACAGATACGCAGTATTTT; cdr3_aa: CASSGGAGSTDTQYF
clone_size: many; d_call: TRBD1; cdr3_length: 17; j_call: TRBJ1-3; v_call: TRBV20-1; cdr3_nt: TGCAGTGCGAACGCCGGGACAGCAGAATCGGGAGGAAACACCATATATTTT; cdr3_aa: CSANAGTAESGGNTIYF
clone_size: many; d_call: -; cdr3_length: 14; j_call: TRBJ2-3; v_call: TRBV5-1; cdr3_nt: TGCGCCAGCAGCGACTTAGACAGTGCAGATACGCAGTATTTT; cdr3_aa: CASSDLDSADTQYF
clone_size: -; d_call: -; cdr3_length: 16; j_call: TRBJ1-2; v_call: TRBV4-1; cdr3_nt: TGCGCCAGCAGCCAAGATCCGGGCGGCAAATCCTATGGCTACACCTTC; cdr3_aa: CASSQDPGGKSYGYTF
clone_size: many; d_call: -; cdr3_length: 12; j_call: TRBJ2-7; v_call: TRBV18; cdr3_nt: TGTGCCAGCTCGACCTCTTGGGACGAGCAGTACTTC; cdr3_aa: CASSTSWDEQYF
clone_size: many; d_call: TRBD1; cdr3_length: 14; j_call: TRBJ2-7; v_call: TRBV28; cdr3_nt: TGTGCCAGCACCCGATCGACAGGGACCTACGAGCAGTACTTC; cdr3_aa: CASTRSTGTYEQYF
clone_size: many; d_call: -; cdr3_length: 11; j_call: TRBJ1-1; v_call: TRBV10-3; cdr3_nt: TGTGCCATCAGGGAGAACACTGAAGCTTTCTTT; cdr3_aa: CAIRENTEAFF
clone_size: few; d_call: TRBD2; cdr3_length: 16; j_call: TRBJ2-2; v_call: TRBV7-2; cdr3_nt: TGTGCCAGTCGCTCAGACGGGGGGGTATCGACCGGGGAGCTGTTTTTT; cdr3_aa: CASRSDGGVSTGELFF
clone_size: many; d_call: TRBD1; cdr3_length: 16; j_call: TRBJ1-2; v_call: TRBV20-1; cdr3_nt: TGCAGTGCTTCTGACCGACAGGGATCTGTGATTTATGGCTACACCTTC; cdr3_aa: CSASDRQGSVIYGYTF
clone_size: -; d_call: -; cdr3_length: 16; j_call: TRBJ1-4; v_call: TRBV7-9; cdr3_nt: TGTGCCAGCAGCGGATCCCCCTGGCGCCTGAATGAAAAACTGTTTTTT; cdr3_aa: CASSGSPWRLNEKLFF
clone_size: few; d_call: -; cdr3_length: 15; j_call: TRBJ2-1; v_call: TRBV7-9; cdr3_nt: TGTGCCAGCAGCCCCGAGAGCGTAGGTTGGGATGAGCAGTTCTTC; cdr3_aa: CASSPESVGWDEQFF
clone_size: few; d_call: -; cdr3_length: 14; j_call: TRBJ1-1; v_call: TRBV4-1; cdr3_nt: TGCGCCAGCAGCCAGACCCTGGGGGGCGCTGAAGCTTTCTTT; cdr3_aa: CASSQTLGGAEAFF
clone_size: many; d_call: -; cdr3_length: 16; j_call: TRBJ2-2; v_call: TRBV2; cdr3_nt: TGTGCCAGCAGTGAAAATCCATATCCCTCCACCGGGGAGCTGTTTTTT; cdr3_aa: CASSENPYPSTGELFF
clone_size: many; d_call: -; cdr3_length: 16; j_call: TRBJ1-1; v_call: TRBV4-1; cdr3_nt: TGCGCCAGCAGCCTTCAGGAGGCAGGGACAACCACTGAAGCTTTCTTT; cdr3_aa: CASSLQEAGTTTEAFF
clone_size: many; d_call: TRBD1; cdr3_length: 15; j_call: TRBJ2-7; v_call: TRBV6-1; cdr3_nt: TGTGCCAGCAGGCCCGGGACAGGGGACTACTACGAGCAGTACTTC; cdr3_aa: CASRPGTGDYYEQYF
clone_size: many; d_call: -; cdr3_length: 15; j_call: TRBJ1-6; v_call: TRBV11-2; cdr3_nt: TGTGCCAGCAGCCCACCGGGCCTCAGCAATTCACCCCTCCACTTT; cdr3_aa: CASSPPGLSNSPLHF
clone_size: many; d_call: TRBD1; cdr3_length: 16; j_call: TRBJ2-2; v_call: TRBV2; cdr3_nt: TGTGCCAGCAGTCAGGGACAGCGCTCGAACACCGGGGAGCTGTTTTTT; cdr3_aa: CASSQGQRSNTGELFF
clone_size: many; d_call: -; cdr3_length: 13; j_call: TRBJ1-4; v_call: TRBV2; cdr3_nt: TGTGCAACAAGGCCGCCGATGAGTGAAAAACTGTTTTTT; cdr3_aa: CATRPPMSEKLFF
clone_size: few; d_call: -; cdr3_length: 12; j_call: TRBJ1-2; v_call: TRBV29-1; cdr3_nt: TGCGGCGTTACCGCTCTGAACTATGGCTACACCTTC; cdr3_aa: CGVTALNYGYTF
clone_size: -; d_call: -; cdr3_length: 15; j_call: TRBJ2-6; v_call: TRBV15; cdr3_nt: TGTGCCACCATCCCACAGGAAGGAGGGGCCAACGTCCTGACTTTC; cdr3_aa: CATIPQEGGANVLTF
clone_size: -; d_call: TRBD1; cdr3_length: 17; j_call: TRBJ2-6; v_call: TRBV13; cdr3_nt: TGTGCCAGCAGCCGACGGACAGGGAACTCTGGGGCCAACGTCCTGACTTTC; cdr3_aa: CASSRRTGNSGANVLTF
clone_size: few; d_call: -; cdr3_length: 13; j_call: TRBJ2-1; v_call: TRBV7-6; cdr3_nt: TGTGCCAGTTCCCGAGGGGACACAGCTGAGCAGTTCTTC; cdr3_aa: CASSRGDTAEQFF
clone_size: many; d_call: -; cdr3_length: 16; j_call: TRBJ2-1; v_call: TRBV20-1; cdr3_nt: TGCAGTGCTAGATCTCAGCTTAGGGGAGGATACAATGAGCAGTTCTTC; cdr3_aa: CSARSQLRGGYNEQFF
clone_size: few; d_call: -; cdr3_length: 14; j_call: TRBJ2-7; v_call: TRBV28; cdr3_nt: TGTGCCAGCAGTTCCCCGGAGAGCTCCTACGAGCAGTACTTC; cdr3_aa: CASSSPESSYEQYF
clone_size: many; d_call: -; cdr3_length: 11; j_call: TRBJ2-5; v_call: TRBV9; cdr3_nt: TGTGCCAGCAGCGTAGTTGAGACCCAGTACTTC; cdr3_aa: CASSVVETQYF
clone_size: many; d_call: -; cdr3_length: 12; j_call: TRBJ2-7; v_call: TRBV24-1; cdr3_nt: TGTGCCACCAGTGATTCGGGGAGGGAGCAGTACTTC; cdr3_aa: CATSDSGREQYF
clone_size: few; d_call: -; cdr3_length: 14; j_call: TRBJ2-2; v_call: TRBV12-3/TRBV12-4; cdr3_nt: TGTGCCAGCACCCCCACGGGGGTGGGCGGGGAGCTGTTTTTT; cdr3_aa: CASTPTGVGGELFF
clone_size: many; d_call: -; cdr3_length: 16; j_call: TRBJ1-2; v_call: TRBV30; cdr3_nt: TGTGCCTGGAGTAGGGACACCTATCTTGGGGACTATGGCTACACCTTC; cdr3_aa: CAWSRDTYLGDYGYTF
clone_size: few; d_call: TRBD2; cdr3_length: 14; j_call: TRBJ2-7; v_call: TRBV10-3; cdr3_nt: TGTGCCATCAGTTCTAGCGGGGGGGACCACGAGCAGTACTTC; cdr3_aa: CAISSSGGDHEQYF
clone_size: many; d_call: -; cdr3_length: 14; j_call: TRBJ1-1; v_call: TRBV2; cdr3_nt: TGTGCCAGCCGGGAGGACAGCCTCCCGACTGAAGCTTTCTTT; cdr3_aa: CASREDSLPTEAFF
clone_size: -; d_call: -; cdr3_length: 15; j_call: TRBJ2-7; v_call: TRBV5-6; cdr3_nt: TGTGCCAGCAGTCGCTCAATCGAGGGGCCCTACGAGCAGTACTTC; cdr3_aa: CASSRSIEGPYEQYF
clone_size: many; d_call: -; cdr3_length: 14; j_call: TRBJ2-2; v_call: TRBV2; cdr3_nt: TGTGCCAGCAGAAGGGCAGGGGACACCGGGGAGCTGTTTTTT; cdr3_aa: CASRRAGDTGELFF
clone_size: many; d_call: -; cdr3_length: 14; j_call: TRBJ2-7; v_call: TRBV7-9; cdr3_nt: TGTGCCAGCAGCACGTCTATCGGGACCCTAGAGCAGTACTTC; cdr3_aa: CASSTSIGTLEQYF
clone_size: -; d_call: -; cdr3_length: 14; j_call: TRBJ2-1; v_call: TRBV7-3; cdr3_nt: TGTGCCAGCAGCAACGGACTTCCCCAAGCGGAGCAGTTCTTC; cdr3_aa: CASSNGLPQAEQFF
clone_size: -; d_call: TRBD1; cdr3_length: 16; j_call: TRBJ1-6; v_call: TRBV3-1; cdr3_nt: TGTGCCAGCAGCCAAGGACAGGGGGCTTATAATTCACCCCTCCACTTT; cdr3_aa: CASSQGQGAYNSPLHF
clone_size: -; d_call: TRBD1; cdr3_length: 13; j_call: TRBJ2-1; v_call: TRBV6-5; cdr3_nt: TGTGCCAGCAGTTACACAGGGGGCAAAGGTTGGTTCTTC; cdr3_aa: CASSYTGGKGWFF
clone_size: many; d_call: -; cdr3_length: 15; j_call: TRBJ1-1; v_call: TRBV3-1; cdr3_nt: TGTGCCAGCAGCCCCGGGACACTCCTGAACACTGAAGCTTTCTTT; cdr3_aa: CASSPGTLLNTEAFF
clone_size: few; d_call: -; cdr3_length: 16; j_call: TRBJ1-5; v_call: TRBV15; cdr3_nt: TGTGCCACCAGCAGAGACGTTAACAGGGTTGATCAGCCCCAGCATTTT; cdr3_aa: CATSRDVNRVDQPQHF
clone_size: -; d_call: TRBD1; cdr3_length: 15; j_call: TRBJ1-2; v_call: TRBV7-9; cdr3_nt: TGTGCCAGCAGCTTAGAAGCACGACAGGGGGGTGGCTACACCTTC; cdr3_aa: CASSLEARQGGGYTF
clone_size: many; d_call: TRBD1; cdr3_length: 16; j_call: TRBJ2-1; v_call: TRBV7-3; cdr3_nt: TGTGCCAGCAGCTTGGCGCCAACAGGGGCTGGCAATGAGCAGTTCTTC; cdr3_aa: CASSLAPTGAGNEQFF
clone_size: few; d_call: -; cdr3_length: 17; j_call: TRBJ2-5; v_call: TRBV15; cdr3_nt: TGTGCCACCAGCAGAGATCTGATGGAGGGGGGACGGGAGACCCAGTACTTC; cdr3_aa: CATSRDLMEGGRETQYF
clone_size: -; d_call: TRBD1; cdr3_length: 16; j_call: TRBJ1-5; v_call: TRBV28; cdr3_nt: TGTGCCAGCAGTTCCTCGACAGGGAATAGCAATCAGCCCCAGCATTTT; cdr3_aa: CASSSSTGNSNQPQHF
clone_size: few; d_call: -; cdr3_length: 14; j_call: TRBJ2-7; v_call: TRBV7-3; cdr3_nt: TGTGCCAGCAGCTTAAACATCCCCCCCTACGAGCAGTACTTC; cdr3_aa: CASSLNIPPYEQYF
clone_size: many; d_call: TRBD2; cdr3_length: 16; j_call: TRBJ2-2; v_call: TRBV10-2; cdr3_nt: TGCGCCAGCAGCCCTAGCGGGAGGATCCACACCGGGGAGCTGTTTTTT; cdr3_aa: CASSPSGRIHTGELFF
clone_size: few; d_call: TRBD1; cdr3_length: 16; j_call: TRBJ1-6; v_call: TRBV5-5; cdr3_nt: TGTGCCAGCAGCTTGTGGGGGGAGACAGGGCAGGTTCGCCTCCACTTT; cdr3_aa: CASSLWGETGQVRLHF
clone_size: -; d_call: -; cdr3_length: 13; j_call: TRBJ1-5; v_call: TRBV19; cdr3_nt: TGTGCCAGTAGTTGGGAGGGCAATCAGCCCCAGCATTTT; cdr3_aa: CASSWEGNQPQHF
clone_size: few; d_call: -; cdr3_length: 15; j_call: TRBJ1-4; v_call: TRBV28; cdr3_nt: TGTGCCAGCAGTTTGGGAGGGGCTTTGGATGAAAAACTGTTTTTT; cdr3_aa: CASSLGGALDEKLFF
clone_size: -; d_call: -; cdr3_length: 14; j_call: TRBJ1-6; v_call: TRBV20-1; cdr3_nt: TGCAGTGCATCGGACAGCTCCTATAATTCACCCCTCCACTTT; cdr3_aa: CSASDSSYNSPLHF
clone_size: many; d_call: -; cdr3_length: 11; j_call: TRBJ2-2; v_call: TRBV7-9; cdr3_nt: TGTGCCAGCAGCTTCGGCGGGGAGCTGTTTTTT; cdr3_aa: CASSFGGELFF
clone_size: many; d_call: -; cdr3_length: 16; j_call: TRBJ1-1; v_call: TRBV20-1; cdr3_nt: TGCAGTGCTAGAGAACAAGAGGGGGTCATGAACACTGAAGCTTTCTTT; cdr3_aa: CSAREQEGVMNTEAFF